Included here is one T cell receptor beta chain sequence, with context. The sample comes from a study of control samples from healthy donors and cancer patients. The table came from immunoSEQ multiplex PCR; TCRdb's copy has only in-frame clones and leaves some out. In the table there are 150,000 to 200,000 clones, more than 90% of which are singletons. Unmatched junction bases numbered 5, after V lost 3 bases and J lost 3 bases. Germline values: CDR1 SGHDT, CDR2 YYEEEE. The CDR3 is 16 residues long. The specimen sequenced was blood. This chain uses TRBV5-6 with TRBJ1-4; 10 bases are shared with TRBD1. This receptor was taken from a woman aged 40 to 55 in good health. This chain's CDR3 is CASSWGDRGANEKLFF. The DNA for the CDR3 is TGTGCCAGCAGCTGGGGGGACAGGGGAGCTAATGAAAAACTGTTTTTT.